The 8 T cell receptor beta chains reported below all come from one sample, sequenced in a study of OX40 agonist ivuxolimab in advanced cancers. Repertoires were generated with immunoSEQ multiplex PCR, while TCRdb's copy carries only in-frame clones and drops some. The sample shows 70,000 to 80,000 clones, 86% of them seen only once. The specimen was CD4+ or CD8+ T cells sorted from blood, collected in a trial of the OX40 agonist ivuxolimab. Every receptor here comes from an adult with an advanced solid tumor such as melanoma, head and neck, liver or kidney cancer.

The rearrangement joins TRBV28 to TRBJ2-7; D may match TRBD1 or TRBD2 (5 bases each). V lost 5 bases and J 4 bases, leaving 15 bases between the germline ends. The CDR3 spans 14 residues. Germline V lookup: CDR1 MDHEN, CDR2 SYDVKM. CDR3 protein: CASSPGTTTYEQYF. DNA for the CDR3: TGTGCCAGCAGTCCCGGGACCACGACATACGAGCAGTACTTC.

Here the CDR3 reads CASSLSSGRGNEQFF. For the CDR3, the DNA is TGTGCCAGCAGTTTATCTAGCGGGAGGGGAAATGAGCAGTTCTTC. The rearrangement joins TRBV27 to TRBJ2-1, with 11 bases that match TRBD2. Germline CDR1 is MNHEY and CDR2 is SMNVEV (reference sequence). This CDR3 contains 15 residues. Trimming took 0 bases from V and 7 from J; bases not matched to a gene: 2.

The chain employs TRBV27 and TRBJ2-7, with 8 positions matching TRBD1. J lost 5 bases, V lost 3 bases, and 12 bases had no gene match. Germline lookup yields CDR1 MNHEY and CDR2 SMNVEV (reference sequence). CDR3 length equals 16 residues. CDR3 nucleotide sequence: TGTGCCAGCAGTTTGCTTGGGTACAGGGGGATGCACGAGCAGTACTTC. It specifies CASSLLGYRGMHEQYF.

This chain joins TRBV11-2 and TRBJ1-1; no reliable D call. Trimming shortened V by 3 bases and J by 8 bases, and 7 bases separated the two germline ends. This CDR3 comprises 11 residues. Per germline, CDR1 SGHAT and CDR2 FQNNGV. The CDR3 DNA sequence: TGTGCCAGCAGCTTTATGGGGGAAGCTTTCTTT. Its translation is CASSFMGEAFF.

The chain is built from TRBV2 and TRBJ1-4; D perhaps matches TRBD1 (5 bases). Germline V gene sequence: CDR1 SNHLY, CDR2 FYNNEI. This CDR3 region has 14 residues. The V gene lost 4 bases and the J gene lost 8 bases, with 14 bases spanning the gap. The DNA for the CDR3 is TGTGCCAGCAGTGTGGGTCAGGGCCGGGAAAAACTGTTTTTT. Protein: CASSVGQGREKLFF.

This sequence joins TRBV28 and TRBJ1-2; TRBD1 is a possible D gene (5 bases). Trimming stripped 6 bases from V and 5 bases from J, with 7 bases between. The CDR3 totals 11 residues. The germline gives CDR1 MDHEN, CDR2 SYDVKM. This CDR3 reads CASSRQYGYTF. The CDR3 nucleotides read TGTGCCAGCAGCCGACAGTATGGCTACACCTTC.

For this clone: Other DNA sequences in this sample translate to the same CDR3. The chain joins TRBV2 to TRBJ2-2; TRBD2 aligns across 9 bases. V was pared by 6 bases and J by 6 bases, with 8 bases of the junction left unmatched. The CDR3 extends over 15 amino acids. The germline gives CDR1 SNHLY, CDR2 FYNNEI. This CDR3 reads CASSPGLANAGELFF. CDR3 nucleotide sequence: TGTGCCAGCAGCCCGGGACTAGCTAACGCCGGGGAGCTGTTTTTT.

This rearrangement joins TRBV28 to TRBJ2-5, with D unresolved. The germline gives CDR1 MDHEN, CDR2 SYDVKM. Trimming stripped 7 bases from V and 2 bases from J, with 14 bases between. The CDR3 is 14 amino acids. The CDR3 loop reads CASTKGGIQETQYF. The CDR3 coding sequence is TGTGCCAGCACCAAGGGTGGTATTCAAGAGACCCAGTACTTC.